Detailed here is one T cell receptor beta chain. The data were obtained in a study of OX40 agonist ivuxolimab in advanced cancers. Study-wide background: Each patient was given ivuxolimab into a vein every 2 weeks, at 0.01 to 10 mg/kg. Prior anti-PD-1, anti-PD-L1 or anti-CTLA-4 therapy was allowed; roughly 40% had some.

The CDR3 is made up of 16 amino acids. The J segment lost 3 bases and the V segment lost 1 base, leaving 7 bases of the junction unmatched. CDR1 LGHNA and CDR2 YNFKEQ come from the germline V gene. Peripheral blood came from all dose cohorts at three timepoints. The assay was immunoSEQ multiplex PCR, and TCRdb's table has in-frame clones only and misses some. The sample records 75,000 to 100,000 clones, less than 85% being singletons. The TCR was taken from an adult with an advanced solid tumor such as melanoma, head and neck, liver or kidney cancer. The sample consisted of CD4+ or CD8+ T cells sorted from blood, taken in a trial of the OX40 agonist ivuxolimab. This chain joins TRBV4-2 and TRBJ2-7, with 9 positions matching TRBD1. For the CDR3, the DNA is TGTGCCAGCAGCCAAGGGACGACAGGGGGAAACTACGAGCAGTACTTC. It translates to CASSQGTTGGNYEQYF.